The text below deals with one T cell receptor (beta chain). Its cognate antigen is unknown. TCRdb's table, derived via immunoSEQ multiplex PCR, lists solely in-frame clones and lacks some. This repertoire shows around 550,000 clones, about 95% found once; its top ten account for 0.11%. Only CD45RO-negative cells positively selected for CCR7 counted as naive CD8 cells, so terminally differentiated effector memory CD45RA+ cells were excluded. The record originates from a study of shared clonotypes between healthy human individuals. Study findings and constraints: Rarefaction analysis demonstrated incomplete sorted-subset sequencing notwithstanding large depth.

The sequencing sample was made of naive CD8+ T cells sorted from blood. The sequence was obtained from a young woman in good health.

The CDR3 coding sequence is TGTGCCACCAGCCCTGCAGGGGTCCAGCCCCAGCATTTT. Translating gives CATSPAGVQPQHF. The chain couples TRBV15 to TRBJ1-5; D is perhaps TRBD1 (6 bases). This CDR3 region has 13 residues. Germline V lookup: CDR1 LNHNV, CDR2 YYDKDF (reference sequence). With 5 bases removed from V and 7 bases from J, the gap between germline ends came to 12 bases. Using reference TRBV15 and TRBJ1-5 for the parts outside the CDR3, the full variable domain is DAMVIQNPRYQVTQFGKPVTLSCSQTLNHNVMYWYQQKSSQAPKLLFHYYDKDFNNEADTPDNFQSRRPNTSFCFLDIRSPGLGDTAMYLCATSPAGVQPQHFGDGTRLSIL.